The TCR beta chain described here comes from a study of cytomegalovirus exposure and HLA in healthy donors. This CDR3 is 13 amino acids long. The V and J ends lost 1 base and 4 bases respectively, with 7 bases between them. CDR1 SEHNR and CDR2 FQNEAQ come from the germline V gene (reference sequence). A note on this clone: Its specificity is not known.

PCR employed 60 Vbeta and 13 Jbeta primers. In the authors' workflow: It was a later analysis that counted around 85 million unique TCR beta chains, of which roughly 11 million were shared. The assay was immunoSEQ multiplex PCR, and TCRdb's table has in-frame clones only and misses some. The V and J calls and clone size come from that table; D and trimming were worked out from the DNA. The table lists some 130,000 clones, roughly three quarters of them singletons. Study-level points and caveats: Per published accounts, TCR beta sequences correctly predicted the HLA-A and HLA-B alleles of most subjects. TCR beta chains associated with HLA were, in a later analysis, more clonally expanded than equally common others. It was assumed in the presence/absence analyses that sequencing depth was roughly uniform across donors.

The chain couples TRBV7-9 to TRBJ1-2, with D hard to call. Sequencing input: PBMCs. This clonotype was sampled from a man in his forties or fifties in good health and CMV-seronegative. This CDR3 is CASSLETAYGYTF. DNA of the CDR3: TGTGCCAGCAGCTTAGAAACAGCCTATGGCTACACCTTC.